The present T cell receptor beta chain was sequenced within a study of regulatory T cells in long-lasting Graves disease (dated by TCRdb to 2020 to 2023). Some background on the complete study: Persistent Graves' disease was defined as antithyroid drug treatment for over 5 years with persistently positive TSH receptor autoantibodies. The study took place in China and was registered as a clinical trial. On average, persistent Graves' disease patients in the clinical cohort had been on antithyroid drugs for around ten years. TCR sequencing covered roughly 13 persistent and roughly 20 newly diagnosed Graves' disease patients, some 33 samples in total. Peripheral blood TCR sequencing and RNA sequencing compared persistent Graves' disease patients with newly diagnosed Graves' disease patients. Beyond this particular receptor, the publication reports: Persistent patients shared more public clonotypes among themselves (fewer than 3,000) than newly diagnosed patients did (about 970). Compared with newly diagnosed patients, persistent Graves' disease patients had lower TCR Shannon entropy and fewer highly expanded clones, which suggests clonal expansion. Sequencing and analysis were restricted to the TCR beta chain. Persistent disease showed preferential use of TRBV28, TRBJ1-2 and TRBJ2-5, whereas newly diagnosed disease favored TRBV20-1 and TRBJ2-1. The study examined only peripheral blood because the primary lesion, thyroid tissue, could not be accessed. The authors acknowledged the small sample size as a limitation that may reduce accuracy.

The CDR3 has 13 amino acids, counting the end cysteine and phenylalanine. Kept here is only the CDR3 DNA, which spans 39 bases and is read in frame from base 1. V is trimmed back by 1 base and J by 6 bases, and the junction contains 6 bases that no gene match accounts for. The germline V gene (reference sequence) supplies CDR1 GTSNPN and CDR2 SVGIG. With respect to this clonotype: Its specific antigen is unknown. No quality values exist for individual bases; no much larger clone is one base distant.

Read against the paper, the sample's time point label means: persistent/refractory GD, antithyroid drugs over 5 years with positive TRAb. RNA was extracted from PBMCs in TRIzol for both TCR sequencing and RNA sequencing. The diagnosis of Graves' disease followed American Thyroid Association guidelines. The patients came from an endocrinology department in Xi'an, China. Each patient gave 9 to 10 milliliters of peripheral blood, collected in an EDTA anticoagulant tube. Ficoll Paque Plus density gradient separation was used to isolate PBMCs, and no further T cell sorting was performed. An Agilent 2100 Bioanalyzer and agarose gel were used to check RNA quality, while a NanoDrop 2000 measured RNA concentration. Library method: multiplex PCR. The sequencer was an Illumina HiSeq 4000. TCR beta libraries were built with iRepertoire HTBI primers and Arm-PCR amplification of CDR3 regions. Gel purification was performed on PCR products prior to sequencing. In the paper's pipeline: Gene usage analysis of CDR3 amino acid clonotypes relied on the roughly 60 TRBV and 13 to 15 TRBJ segments identified across samples. COPE and FqMerger were used to merge the filtered high-quality paired reads into contigs. BLAST was used to align contigs to IMGT TRBV, TRBD and TRBJ reference genes, and CDR3 was defined according to IMGT. Any clonotype with a frequency above 0.1% was classified as a highly expanded clone. Repertoire diversity was measured by Shannon entropy, and V-J evenness by the Gini coefficient. Public clonotypes were defined as clonotypes shared by more than one individual. The public reads were reprocessed in TCRdb via fastp at Q25 and MiXCR, keeping in-frame beta chains. Every distinct CDR3 protein forms one entry, paired with its most common genes and DNA. Here the V and J calls rest on TCRdb's processing, not on the authors' analysis. The sample table holds about 470,000 distinct CDR3 sequences, of which roughly 20% were seen once. The ten largest clones take up less than 9% of the sample.

The sequencing here drew on peripheral blood mononuclear cells (PBMCs), taken when the disease was refractory, from a patient treated with antithyroid drugs. The chain uses TRBV30 and TRBJ2-7; TRBD1 fits 7 bases in the junction. This sequence was found in a female donor with Graves disease. The bases are TGTGCCTGGAGTGAGGGGGCAGGGGCCGAGCAGTACTTC. This yields the protein CAWSEGAGAEQYF.